This note documents a single T cell receptor beta chain sequence. This sample was taken from a study of blood T cell repertoires in COVID-19. Study context: The study drew acute and convalescent COVID-19 samples from the United States, Italy and Spain.

Clones were read by immunoSEQ multiplex PCR, and TCRdb kept only the in-frame ones, dropping some. The table includes 150,000 to 200,000 clones, 81% detected once. Germline CDR1 MGHRA, CDR2 YSYEKL. Between the trimmed V and J ends, which lost 1 base and 5 bases, there was a span of 16 bases. This CDR3 contains 16 residues. The chain carries TRBV4-1 and TRBJ2-3, with TRBD2 as a possible D gene (7 bases). The TCR sequence derives from a man between 60 and 75 years old with active or convalescent COVID-19. Specimen: peripheral blood. The CDR3 DNA reads as TGCGCCAGCAGCCAAGCGGGGGGCGCGGCCGGAGATACGCAGTATTTT. Amino acid sequence: CASSQAGGAAGDTQYF.